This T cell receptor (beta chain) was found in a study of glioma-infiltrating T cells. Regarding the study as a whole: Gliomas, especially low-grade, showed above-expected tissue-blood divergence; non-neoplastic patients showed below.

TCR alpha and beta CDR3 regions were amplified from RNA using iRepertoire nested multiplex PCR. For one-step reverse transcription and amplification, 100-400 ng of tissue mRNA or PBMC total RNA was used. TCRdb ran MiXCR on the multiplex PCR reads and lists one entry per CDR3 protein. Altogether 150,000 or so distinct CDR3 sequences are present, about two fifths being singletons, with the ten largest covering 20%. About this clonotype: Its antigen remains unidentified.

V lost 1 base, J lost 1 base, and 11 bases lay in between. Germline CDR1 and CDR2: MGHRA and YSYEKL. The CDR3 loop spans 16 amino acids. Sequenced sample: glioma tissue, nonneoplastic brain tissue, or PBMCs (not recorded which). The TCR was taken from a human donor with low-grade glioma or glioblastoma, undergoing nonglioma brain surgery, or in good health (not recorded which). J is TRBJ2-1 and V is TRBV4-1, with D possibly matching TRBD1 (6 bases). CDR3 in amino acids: CASSQGLRGSYNEQFF. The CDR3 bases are TGCGCCAGCAGCCAAGGTCTCAGGGGATCCTACAATGAGCAGTTCTTC.